This T cell receptor beta chain is from a study of OX40 agonist ivuxolimab in advanced cancers. Study in general: A mean age of 60 years, range roughly 20 to 85, was recorded, and roughly 80% were male.

In its sample, this clone ranks as medium-sized. The CDR3 runs 14 residues. Germline V gene lookup returns CDR1 GTSNPN and CDR2 SVGIG (reference sequence). V shed 1 base and J shed 4 bases, with 11 bases lying between them. Produced via immunoSEQ multiplex PCR; TCRdb's table is partial and in-frame only. The sample lists 20,000 to 25,000 clones; over 70% were seen once. The sample in question was CD4+ or CD8+ T cells sorted from blood, obtained in a trial of the OX40 agonist ivuxolimab. This chain joins TRBV30 and TRBJ1-5; D ambiguous. The clonotype was recovered from an adult with an advanced solid tumor such as melanoma, head and neck, liver or kidney cancer. The CDR3 nucleotides read TGTGCCTGGAGTGCTCAAATCGGGAATCAGCCCCAGCATTTT. It is translated as CAWSAQIGNQPQHF.